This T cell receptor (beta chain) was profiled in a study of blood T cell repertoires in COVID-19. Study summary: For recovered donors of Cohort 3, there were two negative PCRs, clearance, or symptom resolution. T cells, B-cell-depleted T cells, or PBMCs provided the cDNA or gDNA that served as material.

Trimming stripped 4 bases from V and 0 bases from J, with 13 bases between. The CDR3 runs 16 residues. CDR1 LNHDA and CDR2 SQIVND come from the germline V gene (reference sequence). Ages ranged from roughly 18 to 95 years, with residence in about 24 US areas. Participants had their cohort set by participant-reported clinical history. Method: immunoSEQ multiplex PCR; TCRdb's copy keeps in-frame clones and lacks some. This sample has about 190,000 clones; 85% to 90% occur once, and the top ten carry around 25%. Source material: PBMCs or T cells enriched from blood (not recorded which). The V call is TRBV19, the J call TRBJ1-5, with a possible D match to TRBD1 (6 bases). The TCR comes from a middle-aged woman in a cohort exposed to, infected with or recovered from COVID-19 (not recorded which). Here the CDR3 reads CASSSPGQISNQPQHF. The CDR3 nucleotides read TGTGCCAGTAGTAGTCCCGGACAGATTAGCAATCAGCCCCAGCATTTT.